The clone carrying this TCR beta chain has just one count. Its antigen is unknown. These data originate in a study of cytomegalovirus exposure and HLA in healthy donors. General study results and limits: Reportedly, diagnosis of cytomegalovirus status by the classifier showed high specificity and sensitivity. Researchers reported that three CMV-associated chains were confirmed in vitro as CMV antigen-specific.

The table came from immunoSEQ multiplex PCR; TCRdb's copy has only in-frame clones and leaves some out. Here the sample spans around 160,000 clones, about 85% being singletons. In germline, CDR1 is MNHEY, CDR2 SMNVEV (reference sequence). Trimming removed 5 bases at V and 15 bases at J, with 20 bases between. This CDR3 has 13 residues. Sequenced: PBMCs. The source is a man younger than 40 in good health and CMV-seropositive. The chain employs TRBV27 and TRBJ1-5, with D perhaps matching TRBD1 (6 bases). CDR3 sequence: CASSPTIDRTRHF. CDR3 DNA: TGTGCCAGCAGTCCGACTATCGACAGGACGAGGCATTTT.